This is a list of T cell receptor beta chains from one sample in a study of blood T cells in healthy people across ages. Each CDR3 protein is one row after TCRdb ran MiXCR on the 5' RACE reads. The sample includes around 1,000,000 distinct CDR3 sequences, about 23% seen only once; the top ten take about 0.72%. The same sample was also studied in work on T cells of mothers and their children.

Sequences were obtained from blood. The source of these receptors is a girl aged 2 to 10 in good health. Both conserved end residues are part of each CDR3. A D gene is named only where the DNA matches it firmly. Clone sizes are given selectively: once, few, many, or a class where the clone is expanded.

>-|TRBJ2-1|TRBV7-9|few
CASMEGNEQFF
TGTGCCAGCATGGAGGGCAATGAGCAGTTCTTC
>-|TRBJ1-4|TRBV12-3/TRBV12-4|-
CASRDRSGEKLFF
TGTGCCAGCAGGGACAGATCGGGTGAAAAACTGTTTTTT
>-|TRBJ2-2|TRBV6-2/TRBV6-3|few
CASSDRRGTGELFF
TGTGCCAGCAGTGACCGACGGGGCACCGGGGAGCTGTTTTTT
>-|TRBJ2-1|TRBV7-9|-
CASSTKDSYNEQFF
TGTGCCAGCAGCACTAAGGACAGTTACAATGAGCAGTTCTTC
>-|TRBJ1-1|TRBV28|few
CASSLKTPVTEAFF
TGTGCCAGCAGTTTAAAGACACCTGTTACTGAAGCTTTCTTT
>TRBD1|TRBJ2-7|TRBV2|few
CASKPGTGLSREQYF
TGTGCCAGCAAGCCTGGGACAGGGCTCTCGCGAGAGCAGTACTTC
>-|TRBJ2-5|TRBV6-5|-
CASSYWRESKGVETQYF
TGTGCCAGCAGTTACTGGCGGGAGAGTAAGGGGGTTGAGACCCAGTACTTC
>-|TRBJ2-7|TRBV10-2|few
CASSDFLGIFEQYF
TGCGCCAGCAGTGACTTCCTCGGGATTTTCGAGCAGTACTTC
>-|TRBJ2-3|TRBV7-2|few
CASSLDLYTDTQYF
TGTGCCAGCAGCTTAGACTTGTACACAGATACGCAGTATTTT
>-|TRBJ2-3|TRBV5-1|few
CASSLQGRADTRYF
TGCGCCAGCAGCTTACAAGGAAGGGCAGACACGCGGTATTTT
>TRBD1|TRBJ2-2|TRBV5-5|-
CASFEGDRGITGELFF
TGTGCCAGCTTCGAGGGGGACAGGGGAATCACCGGGGAGCTGTTTTTT
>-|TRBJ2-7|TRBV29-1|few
CSVETAASYEQYF
TGCAGCGTTGAAACGGCAGCCTCCTACGAGCAGTACTTC
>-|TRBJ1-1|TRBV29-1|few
CSVERPEAFF
TGCAGCGTTGAAAGGCCCGAAGCTTTCTTT
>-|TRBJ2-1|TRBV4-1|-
CASSLDGSPEQFF
TGCGCCAGCAGCCTCGACGGGAGTCCTGAGCAGTTCTTC
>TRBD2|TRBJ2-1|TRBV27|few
CASSYSGSPYNEQFF
TGTGCCAGCAGTTATAGCGGGAGCCCCTACAATGAGCAGTTCTTC
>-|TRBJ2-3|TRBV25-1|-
CASSERFSEQGRGTDTQYF
TGTGCCAGCAGTGAACGCTTTTCTGAACAGGGGAGGGGCACAGATACGCAGTATTTT
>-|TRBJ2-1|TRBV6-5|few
CASSLKTYNEQFF
TGTGCCAGCAGTTTAAAAACATACAATGAGCAGTTCTTC
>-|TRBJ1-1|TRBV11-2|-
CASSSLGKFEAFF
TGTGCCAGCAGCTCCCTCGGTAAATTCGAAGCTTTCTTT
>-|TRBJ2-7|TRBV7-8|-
CASSLVGLLSSYEQYF
TGTGCCAGCAGCTTAGTTGGACTCTTGAGCTCCTACGAGCAGTACTTC
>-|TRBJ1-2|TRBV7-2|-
CASSLVAGERMVSYGYTF
TGTGCCAGCAGCTTAGTAGCAGGGGAACGGATGGTTAGCTATGGCTACACCTTC
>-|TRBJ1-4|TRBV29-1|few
CSAGGLMNEKLFF
TGCAGCGCCGGGGGGTTGATGAATGAAAAACTGTTTTTT
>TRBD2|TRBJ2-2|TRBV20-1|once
CSARRLAGYTGELFF
TGCAGTGCTAGAAGACTAGCGGGCTACACCGGGGAGCTGTTTTTT
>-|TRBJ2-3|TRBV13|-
CASSWTPELPGTDTQYF
TGTGCCAGCAGCTGGACTCCTGAACTACCGGGCACAGATACGCAGTATTTT
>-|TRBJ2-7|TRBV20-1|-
CSALPSRLRGEQYF
TGCAGTGCCCTCCCGTCCCGTCTCCGGGGAGAGCAGTACTTC
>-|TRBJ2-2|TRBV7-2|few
CASSLGGTSNTGELFF
TGTGCCAGCAGCTTAGGAGGGACTTCTAACACCGGGGAGCTGTTTTTT
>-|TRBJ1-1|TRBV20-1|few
CSAKASRFEGVNTEAFF
TGCAGTGCTAAGGCCTCGAGGTTCGAGGGTGTGAACACTGAAGCTTTCTTT
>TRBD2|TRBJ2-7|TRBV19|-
CASSMQREATEQYF
TGTGCCAGTAGTATGCAGCGGGAGGCCACCGAGCAGTACTTC
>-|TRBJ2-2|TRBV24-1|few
CATSEADGAKVTGELFF
TGTGCCACCAGTGAAGCCGACGGAGCCAAAGTAACCGGGGAGCTGTTTTTT
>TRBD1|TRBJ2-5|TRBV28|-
CASDAGDRHQETQYF
TGTGCCAGTGACGCCGGGGACAGGCATCAAGAGACCCAGTACTTC
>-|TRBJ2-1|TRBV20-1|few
CSASQLRDINNEQFF
TGCAGTGCTAGTCAGTTGCGGGATATAAACAATGAGCAGTTCTTC
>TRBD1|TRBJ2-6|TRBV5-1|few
CASSLAPRTGGLRGASVLTF
TGCGCCAGCAGCTTGGCTCCCAGGACAGGGGGATTGCGTGGGGCCAGCGTCCTGACTTTC
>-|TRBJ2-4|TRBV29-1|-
CSAQGLENIQYF
TGCAGCGCCCAGGGGCTAGAGAACATTCAGTACTTC
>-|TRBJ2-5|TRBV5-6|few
CASSLMPGLEETQYF
TGTGCCAGCAGCCTGATGCCGGGACTTGAAGAGACCCAGTACTTC
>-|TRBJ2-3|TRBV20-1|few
CSATIPGIADTQYF
TGCAGTGCTACAATCCCCGGGATAGCAGATACGCAGTATTTT
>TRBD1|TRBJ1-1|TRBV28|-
CASGLQGARTEAFF
TGTGCCAGCGGACTACAGGGGGCTCGGACTGAAGCTTTCTTT
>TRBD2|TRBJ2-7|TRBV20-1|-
CSATLAERFPYEQYF
TGCAGTGCTACACTAGCGGAGCGTTTTCCTTACGAGCAGTACTTC
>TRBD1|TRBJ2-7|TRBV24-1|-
CATREGASYEQYF
TGTGCCACCCGAGAGGGGGCCTCCTACGAGCAGTACTTC
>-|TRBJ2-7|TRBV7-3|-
CASSLNPTGDFYEQYF
TGTGCCAGCAGCTTAAACCCGACGGGAGACTTTTACGAGCAGTACTTC
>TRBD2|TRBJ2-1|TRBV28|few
CASSLSSGRGWQFF
TGTGCCAGCAGTTTATCCAGCGGGAGAGGATGGCAGTTCTTC
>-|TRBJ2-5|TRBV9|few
CASSGVGETQYF
TGTGCCAGCAGCGGCGTGGGAGAGACCCAGTACTTC
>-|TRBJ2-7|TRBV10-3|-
CASSEERAYEQYF
TGTGCCAGCAGTGAGGAAAGAGCCTACGAGCAGTACTTC
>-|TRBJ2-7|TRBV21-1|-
CASSIPEREQYF
TGTGCCAGCAGCATCCCAGAGAGAGAGCAGTACTTC
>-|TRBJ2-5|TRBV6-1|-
CANSDPGNFRTQYF
TGTGCCAACAGTGATCCAGGGAACTTCCGGACCCAGTACTTC
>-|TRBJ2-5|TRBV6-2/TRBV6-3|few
CASEKETQYF
TGTGCCAGCGAGAAAGAGACCCAGTACTTC
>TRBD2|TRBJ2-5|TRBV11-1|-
CASSRPPGLAQETQYF
TGTGCCAGCAGCCGCCCGCCAGGACTAGCCCAAGAGACCCAGTACTTC
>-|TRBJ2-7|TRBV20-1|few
CSASDRGGILALFPVIPQYF
TGCAGTGCTAGCGACCGAGGGGGAATACTAGCCCTGTTCCCCGTCATTCCCCAGTACTTC
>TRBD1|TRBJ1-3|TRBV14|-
CASSPTGREDTIYF
TGTGCCAGCAGCCCGACAGGGCGAGAAGACACCATATATTTT
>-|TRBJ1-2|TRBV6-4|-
CASSDAYHSGGYTF
TGTGCCAGCAGTGACGCCTACCATTCGGGTGGCTACACCTTC
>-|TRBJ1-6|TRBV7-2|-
CASRRQSSPLHF
TGTGCCAGCAGGCGACAGAGTTCACCCCTCCACTTT
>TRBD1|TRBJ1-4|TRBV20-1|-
CSARSLQGAGRGNEKLFF
TGCAGTGCTAGAAGCCTACAGGGGGCCGGTCGGGGTAATGAAAAACTGTTTTTT
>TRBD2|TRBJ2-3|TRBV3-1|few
CASSLRETSADTQYF
TGTGCCAGCAGCCTACGGGAGACTAGCGCAGATACGCAGTATTTT
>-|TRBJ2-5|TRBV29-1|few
CSVDFLGETQYF
TGCAGCGTGGACTTCCTAGGGGAGACCCAGTACTTC
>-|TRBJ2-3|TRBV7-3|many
CASSLTGGGGGEDTQYF
TGTGCCAGCAGCTTAACTGGGGGAGGGGGCGGAGAAGATACGCAGTATTTT
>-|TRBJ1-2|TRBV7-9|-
CASSFWGKITINYGYTF
TGTGCCAGCAGCTTTTGGGGCAAGATAACGATTAACTATGGCTACACCTTC